The 3 T cell receptor beta chains presented below share a single source sample, sequenced in a study of cytomegalovirus exposure and HLA in healthy donors. Primers included in the PCR were 60 Vbeta and 13 Jbeta primers. TCRdb's table, derived via immunoSEQ multiplex PCR, lists solely in-frame clones and lacks some. The sample carries 98,000 or so clones, around four fifths recorded once. The sequencing sample was made of PBMCs. The origin of the receptors is a woman in her 40s in good health and CMV-seronegative.

V is TRBV2 and J is TRBJ1-1, with D tentatively TRBD1 (5 bases). V was pared by 6 bases and J by 2 bases, with 7 bases between. The CDR3 spans 12 residues. Germline loops: CDR1 SNHLY, CDR2 FYNNEI. The CDR3 DNA reads TGTGCCAGCAGAGGACAAAACACTGAAGCTTTCTTT. This sequence encodes CASRGQNTEAFF.

The chain employs TRBV9 and TRBJ2-3; D gene ambiguous. The V gene lost 2 bases and the J gene lost 1 base, with 5 bases spanning the gap. Germline V lookup: CDR1 SGDLS, CDR2 YYNGEE. The CDR3 is 13 amino acids. Written as DNA, the CDR3 is TGTGCCAGCAGCGTCGGAGGCACAGATACGCAGTATTTT. This codes for CASSVGGTDTQYF.

This clone was detected a few times. The V gene is TRBV5-1, the J gene TRBJ2-2; D may be TRBD1 (5 bases). Germline values: CDR1 SGHRS, CDR2 YFSETQ. Between the trimmed V and J ends, which lost 6 bases and 5 bases, there was a span of 20 bases. This CDR3 comprises 16 residues. The CDR3 is CASIQRGGAGTGELFF. DNA of the CDR3: TGCGCCAGCATCCAAAGGGGCGGAGCCGGGACCGGGGAGCTGTTTTTT.